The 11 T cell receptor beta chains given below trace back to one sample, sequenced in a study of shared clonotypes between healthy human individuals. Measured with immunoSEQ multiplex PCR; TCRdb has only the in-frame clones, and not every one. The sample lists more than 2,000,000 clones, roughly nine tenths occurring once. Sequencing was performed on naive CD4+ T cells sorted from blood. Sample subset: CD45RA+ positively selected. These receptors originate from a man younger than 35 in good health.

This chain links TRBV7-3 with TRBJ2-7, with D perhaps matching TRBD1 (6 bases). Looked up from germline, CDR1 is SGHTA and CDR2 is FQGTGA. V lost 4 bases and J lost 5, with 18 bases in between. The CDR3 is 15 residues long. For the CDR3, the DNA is TGTGCCAGCAGCTCGCGTGGCGGACAGACGAACGAGCAGTACTTC. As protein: CASSSRGGQTNEQYF.

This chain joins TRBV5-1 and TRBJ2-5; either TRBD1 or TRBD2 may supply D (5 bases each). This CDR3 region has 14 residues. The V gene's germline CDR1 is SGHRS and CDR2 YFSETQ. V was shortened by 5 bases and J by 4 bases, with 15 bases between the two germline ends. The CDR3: CASSGASGGETQYF. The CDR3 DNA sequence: TGCGCCAGCAGTGGTGCCTCTGGGGGAGAGACCCAGTACTTC.

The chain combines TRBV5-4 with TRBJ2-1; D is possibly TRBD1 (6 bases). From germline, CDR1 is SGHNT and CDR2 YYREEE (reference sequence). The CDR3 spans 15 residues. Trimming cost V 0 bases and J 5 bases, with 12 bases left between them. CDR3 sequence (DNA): TGTGCCAGCAGCTTGGACCAAGGACAGCACAATGAGCAGTTCTTC. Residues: CASSLDQGQHNEQFF.

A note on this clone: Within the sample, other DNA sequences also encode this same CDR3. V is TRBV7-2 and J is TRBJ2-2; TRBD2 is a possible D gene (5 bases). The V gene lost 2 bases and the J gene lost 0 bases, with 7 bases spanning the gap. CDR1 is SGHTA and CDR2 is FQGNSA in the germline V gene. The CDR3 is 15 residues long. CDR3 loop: CASSLRAANTGELFF. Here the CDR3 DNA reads TGTGCCAGCAGCTTACGAGCGGCGAACACCGGGGAGCTGTTTTTT. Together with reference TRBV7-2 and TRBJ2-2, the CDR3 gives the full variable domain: GAGVSQSPSNKVTEKGKDVELRCDPISGHTALYWYRQSLGQGLEFLIYFQGNSAPDKSGLPSDRFSAERTGGSVSTLTIQRTQQEDSAVYLCASSLRAANTGELFFGEGSRLTVL.

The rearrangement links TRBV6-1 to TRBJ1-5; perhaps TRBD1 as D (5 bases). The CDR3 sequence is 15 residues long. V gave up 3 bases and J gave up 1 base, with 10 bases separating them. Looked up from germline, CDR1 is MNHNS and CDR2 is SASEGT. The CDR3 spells CASSEGDRSNQPQHF. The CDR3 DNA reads TGTGCCAGCAGTGAGGGGGATAGAAGCAATCAGCCCCAGCATTTT.

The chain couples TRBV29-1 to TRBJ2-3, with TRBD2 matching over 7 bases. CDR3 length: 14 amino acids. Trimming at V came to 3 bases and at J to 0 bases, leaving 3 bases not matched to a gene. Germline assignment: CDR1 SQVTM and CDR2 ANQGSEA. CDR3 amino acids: CSVEGGTSTDTQYF. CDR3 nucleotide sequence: TGCAGCGTTGAGGGGGGGACTAGCACAGATACGCAGTATTTT.

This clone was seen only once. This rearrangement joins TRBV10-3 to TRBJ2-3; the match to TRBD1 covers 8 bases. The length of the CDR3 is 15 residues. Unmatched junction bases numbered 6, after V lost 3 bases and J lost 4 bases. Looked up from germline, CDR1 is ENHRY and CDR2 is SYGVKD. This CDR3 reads CAISETDRGADTQYF. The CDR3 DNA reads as TGTGCCATCAGTGAAACAGACAGGGGTGCAGATACGCAGTATTTT.

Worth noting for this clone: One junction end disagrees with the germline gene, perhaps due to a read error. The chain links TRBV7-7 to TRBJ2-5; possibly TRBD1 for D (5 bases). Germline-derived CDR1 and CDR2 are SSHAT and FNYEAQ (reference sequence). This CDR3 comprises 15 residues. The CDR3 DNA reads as TGTGCTAGCAGCTCCTCCCCATGGGGCAGAGAGACCCAGTACTTC. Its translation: CASSSSPWGRETQYF.

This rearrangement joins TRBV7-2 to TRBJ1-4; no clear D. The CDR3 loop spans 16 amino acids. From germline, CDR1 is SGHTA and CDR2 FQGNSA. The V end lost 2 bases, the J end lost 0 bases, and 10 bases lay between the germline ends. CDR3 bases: TGTGCCAGCAGCTTAAGGAGCTCGTCAACTAATGAAAAACTGTTTTTT. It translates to CASSLRSSSTNEKLFF.

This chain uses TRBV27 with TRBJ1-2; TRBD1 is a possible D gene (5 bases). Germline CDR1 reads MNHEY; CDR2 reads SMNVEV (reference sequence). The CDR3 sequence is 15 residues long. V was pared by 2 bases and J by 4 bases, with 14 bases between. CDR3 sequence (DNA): TGTGCCAGCAGTTTAGTTCCAGGGAGAGGCTATGGCTACACCTTC. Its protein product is CASSLVPGRGYGYTF.

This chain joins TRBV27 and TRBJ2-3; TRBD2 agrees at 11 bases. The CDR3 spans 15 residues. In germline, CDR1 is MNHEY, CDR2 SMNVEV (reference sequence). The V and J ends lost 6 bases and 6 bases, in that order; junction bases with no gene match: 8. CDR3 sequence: CASSRPSGGLDTQYF. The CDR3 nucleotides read TGTGCCAGCAGCCGCCCTAGCGGGGGGTTGGATACGCAGTATTTT.